One and the same sample provided the 9 T cell receptor beta chains below, sequenced in a study of identical twins. TCRdb processed the 5' RACE reads anew with MiXCR; each CDR3 protein has one entry. The sample lists 150,000 or so distinct CDR3 sequences, roughly 3.3% seen once, with more than 7% in the top ten. The source material was memory T cells sorted from blood. These receptors were obtained from a man between 18 and 29 years old in good health.

This clonotype was seen at least ten times. This chain uses TRBV6-5 with TRBJ2-7; weak D call: TRBD1 (6 bases). Germline V CDR1 and CDR2: MNHEY, SVGAGI. The CDR3 totals 14 residues. V gave up 2 bases and J gave up 1 base, with 9 bases separating them. CDR3: CASSYGRGSYEQYF. CDR3 nucleotides: TGTGCCAGCAGTTACGGCAGGGGATCCTACGAGCAGTACTTC.

This clonotype was detected ten times or more. The chain is built from TRBV20-1 and TRBJ2-3, with 9 bases fitting TRBD1. The CDR3 runs to 15 residues. In germline, CDR1 is DFQATT, CDR2 SNEGSKA (reference sequence). J was trimmed by 6 bases and V by 5 bases; bases with no gene match: 12. The CDR3 loop reads CSAPPEDRGGDTQYF. In DNA, the CDR3 is TGCAGTGCTCCCCCTGAGGACAGGGGTGGGGATACGCAGTATTTT.

In this sample, this clonotype turned up many times. This chain joins TRBV20-1 and TRBJ2-1; TRBD2 agrees at 7 bases. The germline V gene encodes CDR1 DFQATT and CDR2 SNEGSKA (reference sequence). This CDR3 comprises 17 residues. After removal of 0 bases from V and 4 bases from J, the junction contained 12 bases not matched to a gene. Here the CDR3 reads CSAREGGGPLLYNEQFF. The CDR3 region has the DNA TGCAGTGCTAGAGAGGGGGGAGGGCCTTTATTGTACAATGAGCAGTTCTTC.

In this sample, this clonotype turned up many times. J is TRBJ2-1 and V is TRBV12-3 or TRBV12-4, with D possibly being TRBD1 or TRBD2 (7 bases each). The CDR3 has 16 residues. V lost 5 bases and J lost 9, with 23 bases in between. DNA for the CDR3: TGTGCCAGCAGTCCCAGGGGGGGAGAGCGTAAGGGTGAGCAGTTCTTC. Residues: CASSPRGGERKGEQFF.

This clonotype has ten or more counts. J is TRBJ2-4 and V is TRBV6-2 or TRBV6-3; 7 bases align to TRBD2. CDR1 MNHEY and CDR2 SVGEGT come from the germline V gene. Germline trimming cut 7 bases from V and 7 bases from J; bases unmatched to any gene: 4. This CDR3 spans 12 amino acids. CDR3 nucleotide sequence: TGTGCCAGCATGGGGGGAGGGAACATTCAGTACTTC. This sequence encodes CASMGGGNIQYF.

This clonotype has at least ten counts. The chain uses TRBV5-1 and TRBJ1-1; TRBD1 is a possible D gene (5 bases). The CDR3 spans 14 residues. The germline V and J ends were trimmed by 5 bases and 3 bases, with 14 bases remaining between them. The germline V gene has CDR1 SGHRS and CDR2 YFSETQ. CDR3 residues: CASRHGTEDTEAFF. The CDR3 DNA follows: TGCGCCAGCAGACACGGGACGGAGGACACTGAAGCTTTCTTT.

This clonotype appeared many times. The rearrangement joins TRBV6-5 to TRBJ2-1; no firm D call. The V gene lost 6 bases and the J gene lost 5 bases, with 5 bases spanning the gap. Germline assignment: CDR1 MNHEY and CDR2 SVGAGI. This CDR3 is built from 11 residues. CDR3 sequence: CASRTDNEQFF. The CDR3 nucleotides are TGTGCCAGCAGGACGGACAATGAGCAGTTCTTC.

The table lists this clonotype with many counts. The chain joins TRBV20-1 to TRBJ2-7; the D is unclear. The germline V gene has CDR1 DFQATT and CDR2 SNEGSKA (reference sequence). The CDR3 extends over 14 amino acids. Trimming removed 2 bases at V and 2 bases at J, with 13 bases between. The CDR3 DNA is TGCAGTGCTAGATTGGAAAGGGCTCCCTACGAGCAGTACTTC. Amino acids: CSARLERAPYEQYF.

The table lists this clonotype with many counts. The chain uses TRBV5-1 and TRBJ2-1; a possible D gene is TRBD1 (6 bases). The ends were cut back, 5 bases at V and 5 bases at J, with 20 bases in the middle. In germline, CDR1 is SGHRS, CDR2 YFSETQ. CDR3 length: 16 residues. The CDR3, as DNA: TGCGCCAGCAGGACGAACAGGGACGTTGGAAACAATGAGCAGTTCTTC. Its protein is CASRTNRDVGNNEQFF.